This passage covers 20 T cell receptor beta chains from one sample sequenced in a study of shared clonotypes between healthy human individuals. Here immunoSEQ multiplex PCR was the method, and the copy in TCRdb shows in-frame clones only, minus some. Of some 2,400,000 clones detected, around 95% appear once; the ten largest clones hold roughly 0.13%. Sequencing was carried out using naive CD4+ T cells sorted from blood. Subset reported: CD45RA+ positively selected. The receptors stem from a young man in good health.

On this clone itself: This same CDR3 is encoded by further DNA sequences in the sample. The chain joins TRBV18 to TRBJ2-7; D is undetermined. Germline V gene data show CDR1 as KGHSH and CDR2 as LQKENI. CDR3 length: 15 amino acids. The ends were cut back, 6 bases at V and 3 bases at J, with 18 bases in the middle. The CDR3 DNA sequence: TGTGCCAGCTCCCCCCCCGGGTCCAGAAGCTACGAGCAGTACTTC. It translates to CASSPPGSRSYEQYF.

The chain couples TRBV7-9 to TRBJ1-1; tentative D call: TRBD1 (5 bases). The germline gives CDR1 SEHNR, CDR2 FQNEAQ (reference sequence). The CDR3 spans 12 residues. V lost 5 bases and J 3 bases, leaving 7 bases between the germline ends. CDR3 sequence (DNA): TGTGCCAGCAGCGCCAGGGACACTGAAGCTTTCTTT. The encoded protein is CASSARDTEAFF.

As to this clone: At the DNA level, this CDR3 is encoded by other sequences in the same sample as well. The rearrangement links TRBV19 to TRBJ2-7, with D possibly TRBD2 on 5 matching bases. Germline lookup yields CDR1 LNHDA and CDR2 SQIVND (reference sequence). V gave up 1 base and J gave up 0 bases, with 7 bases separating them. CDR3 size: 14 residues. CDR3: CASSIAGSSYEQYF. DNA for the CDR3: TGTGCCAGTAGTATAGCGGGGAGCTCCTACGAGCAGTACTTC.

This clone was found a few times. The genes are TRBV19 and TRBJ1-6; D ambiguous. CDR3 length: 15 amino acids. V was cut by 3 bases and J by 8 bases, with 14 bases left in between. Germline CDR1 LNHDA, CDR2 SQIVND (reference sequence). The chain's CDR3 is CASSIGPGVDSPLHF. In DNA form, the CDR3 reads TGTGCCAGTAGTATCGGGCCGGGAGTGGATTCACCCCTCCACTTT.

DNA of the CDR3: TGTGCCAGCAGCTTAGATTATGGAAACACCATATATTTT. This translates into CASSLDYGNTIYF. The chain links TRBV11-2 to TRBJ1-3; D is uncertain. The CDR3 length is 13 residues. The V gene lost 0 bases and the J gene lost 3 bases, with 3 bases spanning the gap. CDR1 and CDR2 (germline): SGHAT, FQNNGV.

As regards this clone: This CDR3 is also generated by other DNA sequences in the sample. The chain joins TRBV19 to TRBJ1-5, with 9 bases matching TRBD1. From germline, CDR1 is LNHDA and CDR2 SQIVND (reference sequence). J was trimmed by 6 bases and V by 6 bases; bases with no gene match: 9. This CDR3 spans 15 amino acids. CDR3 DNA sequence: TGTGCCAGTAGCCCGGGACAGGGAGGGAGTCAGCCCCAGCATTTT. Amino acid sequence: CASSPGQGGSQPQHF.

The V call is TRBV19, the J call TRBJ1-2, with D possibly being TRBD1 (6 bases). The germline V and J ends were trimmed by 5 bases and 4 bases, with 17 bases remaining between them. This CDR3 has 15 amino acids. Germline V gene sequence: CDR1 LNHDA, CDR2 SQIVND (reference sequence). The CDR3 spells CASSRPGARGYGYTF. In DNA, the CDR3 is TGTGCCAGTAGTCGTCCGGGGGCCCGCGGCTATGGCTACACCTTC.

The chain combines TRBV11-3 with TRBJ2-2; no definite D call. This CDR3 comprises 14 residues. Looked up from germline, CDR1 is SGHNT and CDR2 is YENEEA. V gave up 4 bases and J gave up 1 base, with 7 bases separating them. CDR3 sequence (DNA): TGTGCCAGCAGCTCCCGACAGAACACCGGGGAGCTGTTTTTT. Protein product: CASSSRQNTGELFF.

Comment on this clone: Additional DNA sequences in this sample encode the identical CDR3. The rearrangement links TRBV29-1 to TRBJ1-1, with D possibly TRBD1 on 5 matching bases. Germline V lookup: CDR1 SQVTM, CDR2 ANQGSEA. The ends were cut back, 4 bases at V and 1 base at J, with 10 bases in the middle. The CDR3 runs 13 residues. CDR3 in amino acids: CSVGGVANTEAFF. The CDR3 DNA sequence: TGCAGCGTTGGGGGGGTAGCGAACACTGAAGCTTTCTTT.

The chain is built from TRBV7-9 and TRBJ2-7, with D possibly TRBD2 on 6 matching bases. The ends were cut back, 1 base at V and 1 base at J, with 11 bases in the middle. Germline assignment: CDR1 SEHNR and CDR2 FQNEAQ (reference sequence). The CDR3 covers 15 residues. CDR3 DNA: TGTGCCAGCAGCTTAGTCCCTAGCGCTTCCTACGAGCAGTACTTC. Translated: CASSLVPSASYEQYF.

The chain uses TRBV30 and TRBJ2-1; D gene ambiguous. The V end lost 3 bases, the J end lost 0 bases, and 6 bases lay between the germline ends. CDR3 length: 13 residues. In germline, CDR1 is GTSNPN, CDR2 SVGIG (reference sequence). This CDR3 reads CAWRGFSYNEQFF. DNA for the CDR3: TGTGCCTGGAGAGGGTTCTCCTACAATGAGCAGTTCTTC.

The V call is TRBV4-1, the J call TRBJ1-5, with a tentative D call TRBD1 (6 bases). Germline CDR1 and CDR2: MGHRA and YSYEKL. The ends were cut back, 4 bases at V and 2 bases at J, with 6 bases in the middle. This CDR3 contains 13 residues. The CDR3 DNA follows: TGCGCCAGCAGCCGACAGGGCAATCAGCCCCAGCATTTT. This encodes CASSRQGNQPQHF.

CDR3 sequence reads: CAISVTGVTEAFF. In nucleotides, the CDR3 is TGTGCCATCAGCGTGACAGGGGTGACTGAAGCTTTCTTT. V is TRBV10-3 and J is TRBJ1-1; TRBD1 matches at 8 bases. This CDR3 comprises 13 residues. CDR1 is ENHRY, CDR2 SYGVKD, per germline. Trimming cost V 6 bases and J 5 bases; bases outside gene matches: 5.

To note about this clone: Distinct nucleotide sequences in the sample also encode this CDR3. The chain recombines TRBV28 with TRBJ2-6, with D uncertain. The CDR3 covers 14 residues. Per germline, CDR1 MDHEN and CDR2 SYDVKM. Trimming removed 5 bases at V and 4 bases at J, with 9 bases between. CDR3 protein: CASSPSAGANVLTF. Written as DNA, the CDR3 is TGTGCCAGCAGTCCGTCAGCGGGGGCCAACGTCCTGACTTTC.

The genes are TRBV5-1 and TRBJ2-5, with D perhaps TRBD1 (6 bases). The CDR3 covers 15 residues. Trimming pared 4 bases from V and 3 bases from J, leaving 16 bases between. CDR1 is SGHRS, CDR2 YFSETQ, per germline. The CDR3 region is CASSTTGTPKETQYF. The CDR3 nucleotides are TGCGCCAGCAGCACTACCGGGACACCTAAAGAGACCCAGTACTTC.

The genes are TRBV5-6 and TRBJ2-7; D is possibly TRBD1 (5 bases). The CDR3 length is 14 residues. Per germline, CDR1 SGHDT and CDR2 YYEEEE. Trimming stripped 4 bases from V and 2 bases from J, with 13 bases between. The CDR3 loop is CASSPPTGTYEQYF. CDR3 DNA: TGTGCCAGCAGCCCCCCTACAGGTACCTACGAGCAGTACTTC.

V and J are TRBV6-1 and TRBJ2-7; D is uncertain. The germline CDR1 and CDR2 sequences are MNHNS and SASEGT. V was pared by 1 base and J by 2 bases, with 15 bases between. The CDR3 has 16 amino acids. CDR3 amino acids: CASSEVSAFAAYEQYF. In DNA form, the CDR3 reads TGTGCCAGCAGTGAAGTATCGGCCTTCGCGGCCTACGAGCAGTACTTC.

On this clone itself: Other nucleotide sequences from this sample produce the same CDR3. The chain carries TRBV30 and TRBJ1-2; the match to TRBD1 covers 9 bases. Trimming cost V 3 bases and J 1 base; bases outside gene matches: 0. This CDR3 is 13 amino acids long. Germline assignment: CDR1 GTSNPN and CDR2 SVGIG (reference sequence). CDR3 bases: TGTGCCTGGAGGACAGGGGGTAACTATGGCTACACCTTC. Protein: CAWRTGGNYGYTF.

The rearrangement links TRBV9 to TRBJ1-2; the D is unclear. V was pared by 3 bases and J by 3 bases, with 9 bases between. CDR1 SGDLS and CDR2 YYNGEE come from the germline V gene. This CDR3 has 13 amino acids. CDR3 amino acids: CASSAQEHYGYTF. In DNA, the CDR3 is TGTGCCAGCAGCGCCCAGGAGCACTATGGCTACACCTTC.

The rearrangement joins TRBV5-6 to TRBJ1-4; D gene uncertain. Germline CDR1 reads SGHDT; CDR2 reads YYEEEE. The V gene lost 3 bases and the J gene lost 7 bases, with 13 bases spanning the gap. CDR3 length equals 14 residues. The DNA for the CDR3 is TGTGCCAGCAGCTCTGACGAGAAGGCTGAAAAACTGTTTTTT. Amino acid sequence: CASSSDEKAEKLFF.